This T cell receptor beta chain is drawn from a study of CD8 T cell repertoires and HIV-1 epitope variants. A remark on this clone: The antigen remains undetermined.

The repertoire was sequenced with immunoSEQ multiplex PCR; TCRdb's copy has only in-frame clones and lacks some. The sample carries roughly 7,300 clones, 60% to 65% recorded once. V lost 0 bases, J lost 5 bases, and 6 bases stayed unmatched. The CDR3 length is 16 residues. From germline, CDR1 is LGHNA and CDR2 YNFKEQ. Sequencing was done on a sample of cultured CD8+ T cells derived from PBMCs. The chain joins TRBV4-2 to TRBJ2-7, with TRBD1 identical over 11 bases. The sequence was collected from a male donor with HIV. CDR3 loop: CASSQDGDRGINEQYF. CDR3 coding DNA: TGTGCCAGCAGCCAAGACGGGGACAGGGGGATCAACGAGCAGTACTTC.